The 30 T cell receptor beta chains presented below share a single source sample, sequenced in a study of blood T cell repertoires in COVID-19. TCRdb's table, derived via immunoSEQ multiplex PCR, lists solely in-frame clones and lacks some. This sample has 100,000 to 130,000 clones, with approximately 88% found just once. Input material: peripheral blood. The source of these receptors is a man aged 45 to 65 with active or convalescent COVID-19.

The rearrangement joins TRBV5-4 to TRBJ1-4; tentatively, D is TRBD1 (6 bases). The CDR3 is 12 amino acids. V lost 10 bases and J 6 bases, leaving 13 bases between the germline ends. Germline V gives CDR1 SGHNT, CDR2 YYREEE (reference sequence). CDR3 sequence: CAGTSSDEKLFF. In DNA, the CDR3 is TGTGCCGGGACATCATCGGATGAAAAACTGTTTTTT.

V and J are TRBV6-5 and TRBJ1-6, with TRBD1 identical over 7 bases. Germline lookup yields CDR1 MNHEY and CDR2 SVGAGI. This CDR3 is built from 15 residues. V lost 5 bases to trimming and J lost 8 bases; unmatched junction nucleotides: 9. The CDR3 sequence is CASSIKGGRDSPLHF. CDR3 nucleotide sequence: TGTGCCAGCAGTATAAAAGGGGGCCGGGATTCACCCCTCCACTTT.

The J gene is TRBJ2-1, the V gene TRBV6-2 or TRBV6-3, with 12 positions matching TRBD2. The CDR3 runs to 17 residues. CDR1 is MNHEY and CDR2 is SVGEGT in the germline V gene. V lost 0 bases, J lost 1 base, and 1 base stayed unmatched. The CDR3 loop is CASSYSGTSGSYNEQFF. CDR3 nucleotides: TGTGCCAGCAGTTACTCTGGGACTAGCGGGTCCTACAATGAGCAGTTCTTC.

V usage is TRBV3-1 (or the pseudogene TRBV3-2) and J usage is TRBJ2-7; D might be TRBD2 (6 bases). Germline V gene lookup returns CDR1 LGHDT and CDR2 YNNKEL (reference sequence). Trimming took off 0 bases at V and 3 bases at J, with 6 bases between the two ends. The CDR3 runs to 13 residues. The CDR3 DNA is TGTGCCAGCAGCCAAGAGCGGGGCTACGAGCAGTACTTC. Translation: CASSQERGYEQYF.

The rearrangement joins TRBV7-2 to TRBJ1-6; tentative D call: TRBD1 (5 bases). CDR3 length: 15 amino acids. V was cut by 1 base and J by 9 bases, with 13 bases left in between. Germline CDR1 and CDR2: SGHTA and FQGNSA. CDR3 in amino acids: CASSLGVGVSSPLHF. The CDR3 DNA reads TGTGCCAGCAGCTTAGGGGTAGGGGTGAGTTCACCCCTCCACTTT.

This clone was counted between two and nine times. The rearrangement joins TRBV18 to TRBJ1-1; TRBD1 agrees at 7 bases. Germline trimming cut 2 bases from V and 3 bases from J; bases unmatched to any gene: 9. CDR1 is KGHSH, CDR2 LQKENI, per germline. The CDR3 spans 16 residues. This CDR3 is CASSPDRETNHTEAFF. As DNA, the CDR3 is TGTGCCAGCTCACCAGACAGGGAGACCAACCACACTGAAGCTTTCTTT. Supplemented by reference TRBV18 and TRBJ1-1, the full variable domain reads NAGVMQNPRHLVRRRGQEARLRCSPMKGHSHVYWYRQLPEEGLKFMVYLQKENIIDESGMPKERFSAEFPKEGPSILRIQQVVRGDSAAYFCASSPDRETNHTEAFFGQGTRLTVV.

The chain combines TRBV11-2 with TRBJ2-1; D possibly corresponds to TRBD2 (6 bases). There are 13 residues in the CDR3. Germline V CDR1 and CDR2: SGHAT, FQNNGV. V was shortened by 2 bases and J by 9 bases, with 11 bases between the two germline ends. The CDR3 DNA follows: TGTGCCAGCAGCTTAAGGGAGGCGGGTGAGCAGTTCTTC. Encoded protein: CASSLREAGEQFF.

The chain is built from TRBV5-4 and TRBJ1-2; D perhaps matches TRBD1 (6 bases). This CDR3 comprises 13 residues. The ends were cut back, 4 bases at V and 7 bases at J, with 14 bases in the middle. The germline CDR1 and CDR2 sequences are SGHNT and YYREEE (reference sequence). CDR3 in amino acids: CASSTLQGIGYTF. The CDR3 DNA follows: TGTGCCAGCAGCACGCTACAGGGTATTGGCTACACCTTC. The full variable domain, rest sourced from reference TRBV5-4 and TRBJ1-2, is ETGVTQSPTHLIKTRGQQVTLRCSSQSGHNTVSWYQQALGQGPQFIFQYYREEENGRGNFPPRFSGLQFPNYSSELNVNALELDDSALYLCASSTLQGIGYTFGSGTRLTVV.

The chain uses TRBV11-2 and TRBJ2-1; the match to TRBD1 covers 10 bases. Germline-derived CDR1 and CDR2 are SGHAT and FQNNGV. J lost 8 bases, V lost 0 bases, and 7 bases had no gene match. The CDR3 consists of 16 residues. For the CDR3, the DNA is TGTGCCAGCAGCTTAGATGGGACAGGGGTTAATGATGAGCAGTTCTTC. Residues: CASSLDGTGVNDEQFF.

The genes are TRBV30 and TRBJ1-3, with D possibly being TRBD1 (6 bases). The CDR3 runs to 13 residues. Trimming left V 4 bases short and J 1 base short, with 8 bases between. From germline, CDR1 is GTSNPN and CDR2 SVGIG (reference sequence). CDR3: CAWTGDSGNTIYF. CDR3 sequence (DNA): TGTGCCTGGACAGGGGATTCTGGAAACACCATATATTTT.

This chain uses TRBV29-1 with TRBJ2-1; 14 bases agree with TRBD2. Losses at the gene ends were 4 bases for V and 10 bases for J; bases not matched to a gene: 9. Germline CDR1 is SQVTM and CDR2 is ANQGSEA. CDR3 size: 15 residues. The CDR3 sequence: CSVAPGLAGAGEQFF. The CDR3, as DNA: TGCAGCGTTGCTCCGGGACTAGCGGGAGCGGGGGAGCAGTTCTTC.

This clone was detected only once. The rearrangement links TRBV6-5 to TRBJ2-1, with TRBD2 matching over 7 bases. This CDR3 has 15 residues. J gave up 8 bases and V 0 bases, and 7 bases lay outside the gene matches. Germline V gene lookup returns CDR1 MNHEY and CDR2 SVGAGI. The CDR3 is CASSYSGTAGDEQFF. CDR3 DNA: TGTGCCAGCAGTTACTCGGGCACCGCGGGGGATGAGCAGTTCTTC.

The CDR3: CATSDLGDRRNTGELFF. The CDR3 DNA reads as TGTGCCACCAGTGATTTAGGAGACAGGCGGAACACCGGGGAGCTGTTTTTT. This chain connects TRBV24-1 to TRBJ2-2, with a tentative D call TRBD1 (6 bases). This CDR3 spans 17 amino acids. Germline assignment: CDR1 KGHDR and CDR2 SFDVKD. Trimming took off 1 base at V and 1 base at J, with 12 bases between the two ends.

The CDR3 reads CATSKSGRPSEKLFF. Written as DNA, the CDR3 is TGTGCCACCAGCAAATCCGGGAGACCAAGTGAAAAACTGTTTTTT. The chain has TRBV15 and TRBJ1-4; no reliable D call. Trimming pared 4 bases from V and 7 bases from J, leaving 16 bases between. This CDR3 is 15 amino acids long. Germline V gene data show CDR1 as LNHNV and CDR2 as YYDKDF (reference sequence).

The chain carries TRBV2 and TRBJ2-1; D may be TRBD2 (6 bases). Trimming removed 11 bases at V and 2 bases at J, with 16 bases between. This CDR3 is 14 amino acids long. In germline, CDR1 is SNHLY, CDR2 FYNNEI. The CDR3: CAGSRDSTYNEQFF. CDR3 nucleotides: TGTGCCGGTTCCCGGGACTCAACCTACAATGAGCAGTTCTTC.

V gene TRBV25-1 combines with J gene TRBJ1-1; 9 bases match TRBD1. Germline V lookup: CDR1 MGHDK, CDR2 SYGVNS. The CDR3 runs to 15 residues. With V trimmed by 2 bases and J by 5 bases, 6 bases remained unmatched. The DNA of the CDR3 is TGTGCCAGCAGTGAAACAGGGGGCCCTGGGACTGAAGCTTTCTTT. Translation: CASSETGGPGTEAFF.

The chain links TRBV5-6 to TRBJ2-2; 8 nucleotides align to TRBD1. The CDR3 is 17 residues long. In germline, CDR1 is SGHDT, CDR2 YYEEEE. The trim removed 2 bases at V and 7 bases at J, leaving 13 bases unmatched. The CDR3 DNA follows: TGTGCCAGCAGCTTAGGACAGGGTGGCGGTGGCGGCGGGGAGCTGTTTTTT. It codes for CASSLGQGGGGGGELFF.

The V gene is TRBV9, the J gene TRBJ2-2; possibly TRBD2 for D (8 bases). The germline gives CDR1 SGDLS, CDR2 YYNGEE. V was trimmed by 0 bases and J by 7 bases, leaving 22 bases between them. The CDR3 runs 18 residues. CDR3: CASSVVSGGVAGSGELFF. CDR3 in DNA: TGTGCCAGCAGCGTAGTTTCAGGGGGAGTAGCGGGAAGCGGGGAGCTGTTTTTT.

This clone was recorded once. This rearrangement joins TRBV19 to TRBJ2-6; TRBD1 aligns across 7 bases. Germline-derived CDR1 and CDR2 are LNHDA and SQIVND (reference sequence). The CDR3 runs to 16 residues. V lost 5 bases, J lost 2 bases, and 6 bases stayed unmatched. CDR3 protein: CASSRQGTPGANVLTF. Here the CDR3 DNA reads TGTGCCAGTAGTCGACAGGGCACCCCTGGGGCCAACGTCCTGACTTTC.

The V call is TRBV7-2, the J call TRBJ2-7; TRBD1 aligns across 7 bases. Germline CDR1 and CDR2: SGHTA and FQGNSA. The CDR3 is 12 amino acids. V was clipped by 2 bases and J by 9 bases; unmatched bases: 4. The CDR3 coding sequence is TGTGCCAGCAGCTTACTAGGGACAGCGCAGTACTTC. This translates into CASSLLGTAQYF. Supplemented by reference TRBV7-2 and TRBJ2-7, the full variable domain reads GAGVSQSPSNKVTEKGKDVELRCDPISGHTALYWYRQSLGQGLEFLIYFQGNSAPDKSGLPSDRFSAERTGGSVSTLTIQRTQQEDSAVYLCASSLLGTAQYFGPGTRLTVT.

The chain has TRBV6-5 and TRBJ1-2, with D perhaps matching TRBD1 (6 bases). There are 14 residues in the CDR3. The V gene's germline CDR1 is MNHEY and CDR2 SVGAGI. Trimming took 6 bases from V and 8 from J, leaving 19 bases between them. In DNA form, the CDR3 reads TGTGCCAGCAGCCGAGGAACAGGGACCAGGGGCTACACCTTC. It codes for CASSRGTGTRGYTF.

The CDR3 DNA follows: TGTGCCAGCAGTCAGTACTATGGCTACACCTTC. Protein: CASSQYYGYTF. J is TRBJ1-2 and V is TRBV6-2 or TRBV6-3; D uncertain. Germline V gene lookup returns CDR1 MNHEY and CDR2 SVGEGT. The V gene lost 5 bases and the J gene lost 3 bases, with 4 bases spanning the gap. The CDR3 length is 11 residues.

The gene calls are TRBV10-1 and TRBJ1-5, with D uncertain. V was pared by 4 bases and J by 2 bases, with 6 bases between. The CDR3 has 13 residues. Germline V gene data show CDR1 as WNHNN and CDR2 as SYGVQD (reference sequence). The CDR3: CASSVPGNQPQHF. The CDR3 region has the DNA TGCGCCAGCAGTGTTCCAGGCAATCAGCCCCAGCATTTT.

V is TRBV2 and J is TRBJ2-7; D not resolved. Germline CDR1 and CDR2: SNHLY and FYNNEI. The V end lost 1 base, the J end lost 2 bases, and 9 bases lay between the germline ends. The CDR3 loop spans 14 amino acids. The CDR3 loop is CASSEEFPAYEQYF. DNA for the CDR3: TGTGCCAGCAGTGAAGAATTTCCTGCCTACGAGCAGTACTTC.

The chain carries TRBV28 and TRBJ1-2; 10 nucleotides agree with TRBD1. The ends lost 7 bases at V and 3 bases at J; junction bases unmatched: 5. CDR3 length: 14 amino acids. Germline V gene sequence: CDR1 MDHEN, CDR2 SYDVKM. CDR3 in DNA: TGTGCCAGCATTACTGACAGGGGGCACTATGGCTACACCTTC. Translated: CASITDRGHYGYTF.

V is TRBV27 and J is TRBJ1-1, with TRBD1 matching 7 bases. Germline CDR1 reads MNHEY; CDR2 reads SMNVEV (reference sequence). The CDR3 spans 13 residues. The V and J ends lost 11 bases and 6 bases, in that order; junction bases with no gene match: 12. CDR3 nucleotides: TGTGCCGTACAGGGGTCTGGGCTTGCTGAAGCTTTCTTT. Translation gives CAVQGSGLAEAFF.

The chain joins TRBV28 to TRBJ2-7, with D perhaps matching TRBD2 (6 bases). CDR1 is MDHEN and CDR2 is SYDVKM in the germline V gene. The CDR3 is 14 amino acids. Trimming took 8 bases from V and 7 from J, leaving 21 bases between them. Written as DNA, the CDR3 is TGTGCCAGCGCCGCGGCGGGGAATATAGGTGAGCAGTACTTC. As protein: CASAAAGNIGEQYF. The entire variable domain, with the rest obtained from reference TRBV28 and TRBJ2-7, is as follows: DVKVTQSSRYLVKRTGEKVFLECVQDMDHENMFWYRQDPGLGLRLIYFSYDVKMKEKGDIPEGYSVSREKKERFSLILESASTNQTSMYLCASAAAGNIGEQYFGPGTRLTVT.

This sequence joins TRBV5-4 and TRBJ2-2, with 7 positions matching TRBD1. Per the germline V gene, CDR1 is SGHNT and CDR2 is YYREEE (reference sequence). Germline trimming cut 3 bases from V and 6 bases from J; bases unmatched to any gene: 11. This CDR3 is 16 amino acids long. CDR3 coding DNA: TGTGCCAGCAGCTCGGACAGGTACAATGATCCCGGGGAGCTGTTTTTT. Translating gives CASSSDRYNDPGELFF.

V and J are TRBV5-8 and TRBJ1-1; maybe TRBD1 (6 bases). The ends were cut back, 3 bases at V and 0 bases at J, with 9 bases in the middle. The CDR3 loop spans 14 amino acids. The germline V gene has CDR1 SGHTS and CDR2 YDEGEE. CDR3: CASSWGPLNTEAFF. DNA of the CDR3: TGTGCCAGCAGCTGGGGGCCGCTGAACACTGAAGCTTTCTTT.

This clone was detected once. V gene TRBV6-2 or TRBV6-3 combines with J gene TRBJ1-2; D ambiguous. Trimming took off 6 bases at V and 3 bases at J, with 11 bases between the two ends. The CDR3 is made up of 13 amino acids. CDR1 is MNHEY and CDR2 is SVGEGT in the germline V gene. As DNA, the CDR3 is TGTGCCAGCAGCCCGCAGGTTGACTATGGCTACACCTTC. Amino acids: CASSPQVDYGYTF.